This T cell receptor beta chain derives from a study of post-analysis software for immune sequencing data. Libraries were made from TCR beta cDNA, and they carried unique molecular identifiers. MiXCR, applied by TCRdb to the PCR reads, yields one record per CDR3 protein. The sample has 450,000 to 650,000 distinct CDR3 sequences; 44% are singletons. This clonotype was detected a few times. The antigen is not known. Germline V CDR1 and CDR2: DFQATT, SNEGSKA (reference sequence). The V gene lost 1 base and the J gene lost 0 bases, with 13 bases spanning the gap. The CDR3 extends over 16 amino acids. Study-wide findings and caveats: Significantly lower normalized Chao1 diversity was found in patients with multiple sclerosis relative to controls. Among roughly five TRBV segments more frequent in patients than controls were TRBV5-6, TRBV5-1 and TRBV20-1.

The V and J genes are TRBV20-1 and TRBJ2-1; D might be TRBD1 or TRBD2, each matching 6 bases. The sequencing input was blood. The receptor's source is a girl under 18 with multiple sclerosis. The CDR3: CSARVLEGGSYNEQFF. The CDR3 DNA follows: TGCAGTGCTAGAGTTTTGGAGGGGGGCTCCTACAATGAGCAGTTCTTC.